A selection of T cell receptor beta chains follows, all from one sample in a study of identical twins. TCRdb re-analysed the 5' RACE reads in MiXCR, keeping a single row per CDR3 protein. The table shows 420,000 or so distinct CDR3 sequences, with 15% to 20% occurring only once. The specimen was naive T cells sorted from blood. Receptors were obtained from a man aged 50 to 60 in good health. The conserved cysteine and the conserved F or W are not part of the CDR3 here.

>TRBV15|TRBJ2-7
ATSTGQGASEQY
>TRBV2|TRBJ2-5
ASTTGRGRETQY
>TRBV4-2|TRBJ2-5
ASSQEISGREETQY
>TRBV19|TRBJ2-4
ASSLLGQAKNIQY
>TRBV5-4|TRBJ2-5
ASSYIGWETQY
>TRBV20-1|TRBJ1-5
SARGPTGAQPQH
>TRBV5-1|TRBJ1-4
ASSSTGEANEKLF
>TRBV20-1|TRBJ2-1
SARDEAGARNEQF
>TRBV27|TRBJ1-1
ASSLAGARMNTEAF
>TRBV30|TRBJ1-1
AGRQLNTEAF
>TRBV5-1|TRBJ2-7
ASSPRGGLIEQY
>TRBV4-2|TRBJ1-6
ASSQVSGGDSPLH
>TRBV5-1|TRBJ2-7
ASRFWNSYEQY
>TRBV20-1|TRBJ2-1
SARVAGGSYNEQF
>TRBV19|TRBJ2-1
ASSIMGDEQF
>TRBV27|TRBJ2-3
ASSFLGFAGADTQY